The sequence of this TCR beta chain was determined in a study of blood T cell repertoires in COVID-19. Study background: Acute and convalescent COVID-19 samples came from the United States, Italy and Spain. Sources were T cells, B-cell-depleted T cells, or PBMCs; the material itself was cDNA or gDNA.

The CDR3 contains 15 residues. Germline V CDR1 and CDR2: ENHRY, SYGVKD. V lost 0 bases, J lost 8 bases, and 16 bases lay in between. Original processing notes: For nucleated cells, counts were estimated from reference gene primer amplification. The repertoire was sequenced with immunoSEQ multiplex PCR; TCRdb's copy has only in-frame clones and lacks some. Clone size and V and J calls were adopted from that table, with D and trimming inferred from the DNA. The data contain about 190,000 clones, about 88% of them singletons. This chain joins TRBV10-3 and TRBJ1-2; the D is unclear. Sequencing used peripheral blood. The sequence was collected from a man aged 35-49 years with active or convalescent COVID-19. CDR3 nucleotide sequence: TGTGCCATCAGTGAGTCTAACTTGCCAGGAAGGGGCTACACCTTC. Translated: CAISESNLPGRGYTF.